What follows is one T cell receptor beta chain and its context. Its specificity is not known. These data are taken from a study of T cell responses to AZD1222 COVID-19 vaccine. Study observations and caveats: Reportedly, nearly half of unique spike TCRs recognized epitopes outside B.1.351/B.1.1.7 mutations.

Measured with immunoSEQ multiplex PCR; TCRdb has only the in-frame clones, and not every one. The repertoire holds 97,000 or so clones, with approximately 91% as singletons. Losses at the gene ends were 5 bases for V and 4 bases for J; bases not matched to a gene: 11. Germline lookup yields CDR1 SGHRS and CDR2 YFSETQ. The CDR3 extends over 16 amino acids. This receptor was obtained from an adult who received the AZD1222 COVID-19 vaccine. Sequencing was performed on peripheral blood, taken 28 days after the second AZD1222 dose. V is TRBV5-1 and J is TRBJ2-2, with 7 bases aligning to TRBD2. The CDR3 sequence: CASRPEIAGITGELFF. Written as DNA, the CDR3 is TGCGCCAGCAGACCGGAGATAGCGGGTATCACCGGGGAGCTGTTTTTT.